This TCR beta chain stems from a study of cytomegalovirus exposure and HLA in healthy donors. CDR1 and CDR2 from the germline V gene are LNHDA and SQIVND (reference sequence). This CDR3 spans 17 amino acids. V was cut by 3 bases and J by 0 bases, with 15 bases left in between. Study outcomes and limitations: TCR beta V- and J-gene trimming, according to a later analysis, was linked to a missense DCLRE1C variant.

To note about this clone: The antigen is undetermined.

PCR used 60 Vbeta primers and 13 Jbeta primers. The assay was immunoSEQ multiplex PCR, and TCRdb's table has in-frame clones only and misses some. The sample shows about 120,000 clones, around 77% of them seen only once. The genes are TRBV19 and TRBJ1-5; D remains unclear. The sequenced sample consisted of PBMCs. This clonotype was obtained from a human donor in good health. The CDR3 region is CASSMPRHRYSNQPQHF. CDR3 in DNA: TGTGCCAGTAGTATGCCTCGACACCGATATAGCAATCAGCCCCAGCATTTT.